The 8 T cell receptor beta chains given below trace back to one sample, sequenced in a study of blood T cell repertoires in COVID-19. Assay: immunoSEQ multiplex PCR; the TCRdb copy retains only in-frame clones and omits some. The sample holds 200,000 to 250,000 clones, about nine tenths seen once. The sample was peripheral blood. The source of these receptors is a man between 25 and 39 years old with COVID-19, enrolled during active disease.

The rearrangement uses TRBV7-9 and TRBJ1-4; a weak D match, TRBD1 (5 bases). The V gene's germline CDR1 is SEHNR and CDR2 FQNEAQ (reference sequence). The V end lost 1 base, the J end lost 1 base, and 13 bases lay between the germline ends. This CDR3 is 17 amino acids long. In DNA form, the CDR3 reads TGTGCCAGCAGCTTAGAGGGGAGGGGAAGAACTAATGAAAAACTGTTTTTT. This encodes CASSLEGRGRTNEKLFF.

The V call is TRBV24-1, the J call TRBJ1-2, with 11 bases that match TRBD1. J gave up 8 bases and V 3 bases, and 13 bases lay outside the gene matches. This CDR3 spans 17 amino acids. The V gene's germline CDR1 is KGHDR and CDR2 SFDVKD. In DNA, the CDR3 is TGTGCCACCAGTGATCCGACAATAGGACAGGGGGCCGGGGGCTACACCTTC. Translation: CATSDPTIGQGAGGYTF.

The rearrangement joins TRBV2 to TRBJ1-2; D is perhaps TRBD1 (6 bases). Germline CDR1 and CDR2: SNHLY and FYNNEI. V dropped 5 bases and J dropped 8 bases, with 12 bases sitting between them. The CDR3 has 12 amino acids. The CDR3 DNA sequence: TGTGCCAGCAGTCGGGACAACGAAGGCTACACCTTC. Translating gives CASSRDNEGYTF. Using reference TRBV2 and TRBJ1-2 for the parts outside the CDR3, the full variable domain is EPEVTQTPSHQVTQMGQEVILRCVPISNHLYFYWYRQILGQKVEFLVSFYNNEISEKSEIFDDQFSVERPDGSNFTLKIRSTKLEDSAMYFCASSRDNEGYTFGSGTRLTVV.

The chain couples TRBV5-6 to TRBJ2-7; 9 nucleotides agree with TRBD1. This CDR3 comprises 15 residues. Trimming at V came to 4 bases and at J to 2 bases, leaving 7 bases not matched to a gene. CDR1 and CDR2 from the germline V gene are SGHDT and YYEEEE. The CDR3 DNA reads as TGTGCCAGCAGCCCCACAGGGGGCGCTCCCTACGAGCAGTACTTC. Translation gives CASSPTGGAPYEQYF.

V usage is TRBV5-1 and J usage is TRBJ1-2; 8 nucleotides match TRBD1. The V and J ends lost 7 bases and 5 bases, in that order; junction bases with no gene match: 10. The germline gives CDR1 SGHRS, CDR2 YFSETQ. The CDR3 covers 14 residues. The CDR3 loop is CASATETGVYGYTF. Here the CDR3 DNA reads TGCGCCAGCGCCACAGAGACAGGGGTTTATGGCTACACCTTC. The full variable domain, its missing parts supplied by reference TRBV5-1 and TRBJ1-2, is KAGVTQTPRYLIKTRGQQVTLSCSPISGHRSVSWYQQTPGQGLQFLFEYFSETQRNKGNFPGRFSGRQFSNSRSEMNVSTLELGDSALYLCASATETGVYGYTFGSGTRLTVV.

The J gene is TRBJ2-7, the V gene TRBV30, with 8 bases identical to TRBD1. The germline V gene encodes CDR1 GTSNPN and CDR2 SVGIG (reference sequence). The CDR3 contains 12 residues. With 2 bases clipped from V and 4 bases from J, the junction kept 1 base outside the gene matches. This chain's CDR3 is CAWSRTGYEQYF. CDR3 bases: TGTGCCTGGAGTCGGACAGGGTACGAGCAGTACTTC.

This chain joins TRBV12-5 and TRBJ2-1; TRBD1 agrees at 9 bases. Germline V gene data show CDR1 as LGHNT and CDR2 as FRNRAP. This CDR3 is built from 19 residues. J gave up 2 bases and V 1 base, and 12 bases lay outside the gene matches. CDR3 protein: CASGLGRWNGTGTYNEQFF. The DNA for the CDR3 is TGTGCTAGTGGTTTGGGCCGCTGGAATGGGACAGGGACCTACAATGAGCAGTTCTTC.

J is TRBJ2-7 and V is TRBV29-1, with TRBD1 matching over 7 bases. This CDR3 comprises 14 residues. In germline, CDR1 is SQVTM, CDR2 ANQGSEA. The V and J ends lost 1 base and 2 bases, in that order; junction bases with no gene match: 5. In DNA, the CDR3 is TGCAGCGTTGAAGCCTTGGACAGGCCCTACGAGCAGTACTTC. This encodes CSVEALDRPYEQYF.